This is a list of T cell receptor beta chains from one sample in a study of T cell responses to AZD1222 COVID-19 vaccine. Sequenced by immunoSEQ multiplex PCR; TCRdb stores in-frame clones only, minus some. Among roughly 120,000 clones listed, 75% to 90% were seen once. The sequencing used peripheral blood, collected 28 days after the second AZD1222 dose. The receptors shown here come from an adult who received the AZD1222 COVID-19 vaccine. Both conserved end residues are part of each CDR3. The order of the fields is D gene, V gene, J gene, clone size, CDR3 DNA, CDR3 protein. A D gene is named only where the DNA matches it firmly. Size is stated for part of the rows, as once, few or many counts, or as a class when the clone is expanded.

d_gene: -
v_gene: TRBV19
j_gene: TRBJ1-1
abundance: -
CDR3nt: TGTGCCAGTACCAACCGGGAGGCAAGGCCGAACACTGAAGCTTTCTTT
CDR3aa: CASTNREARPNTEAFF

d_gene: TRBD1
v_gene: TRBV2
j_gene: TRBJ1-2
abundance: -
CDR3nt: TGTGCCAGCTCCCGTAGGGGCAGGGGGCCGGGCTACACCTTC
CDR3aa: CASSRRGRGPGYTF

d_gene: -
v_gene: TRBV19
j_gene: TRBJ2-2
abundance: -
CDR3nt: TGTGCCAGTAGTATGAGGCCTTCCACCGGGGAGCTGTTTTTT
CDR3aa: CASSMRPSTGELFF

d_gene: -
v_gene: TRBV19
j_gene: TRBJ2-2
abundance: -
CDR3nt: TGTGCCAGTAGTATCGGCACTCGGAACACCGGGGAGCTGTTTTTT
CDR3aa: CASSIGTRNTGELFF

d_gene: -
v_gene: TRBV7-3
j_gene: TRBJ2-7
abundance: -
CDR3nt: TGTGCCAGCAGCTTAACCTACGAGCAGTACTTC
CDR3aa: CASSLTYEQYF

d_gene: TRBD2
v_gene: TRBV19
j_gene: TRBJ2-3
abundance: -
CDR3nt: TGTGCCAGTAGTATAATAGCGGGGGGACGAACAGATACGCAGTATTTT
CDR3aa: CASSIIAGGRTDTQYF

d_gene: -
v_gene: TRBV19
j_gene: TRBJ1-2
abundance: -
CDR3nt: TGTGCCAGTAGTACGACAGTTTCTAACTATGGCTACACCTTC
CDR3aa: CASSTTVSNYGYTF

d_gene: TRBD1
v_gene: TRBV5-5
j_gene: TRBJ2-2
abundance: -
CDR3nt: TGTGCCAGCAGCTCTATCCCCGGACAGGGGGCGACCGGGGAGCTGTTTTTT
CDR3aa: CASSSIPGQGATGELFF

d_gene: -
v_gene: TRBV25-1
j_gene: TRBJ1-1
abundance: -
CDR3nt: TGTGCCAGCAGTGAAAGGAAGTCATCCGAAGCTTTCTTT
CDR3aa: CASSERKSSEAFF

d_gene: -
v_gene: TRBV27
j_gene: TRBJ1-2
abundance: -
CDR3nt: TGTGCCAGCGGATTTCGGGCAAGGGGGAGGGATGGCTACACCTTC
CDR3aa: CASGFRARGRDGYTF

d_gene: -
v_gene: TRBV4-3
j_gene: TRBJ1-6
abundance: -
CDR3nt: TGCGCCAGCAGCCAAGATTTGCGGAATTCACCCCTCCACTTT
CDR3aa: CASSQDLRNSPLHF

d_gene: -
v_gene: TRBV11-3
j_gene: TRBJ1-4
abundance: -
CDR3nt: TGTGCCAGCAGCTTACGAGGTCCTGAGGCGGAAAAACTGTTTTTT
CDR3aa: CASSLRGPEAEKLFF

d_gene: -
v_gene: TRBV18
j_gene: TRBJ1-2
abundance: few
CDR3nt: TGTGCCAGCTCACCAAAGGGTCGGTACTATGGCTACACCTTC
CDR3aa: CASSPKGRYYGYTF

d_gene: -
v_gene: TRBV6-4
j_gene: TRBJ2-1
abundance: -
CDR3nt: TGTGCCAGCAGTGACCCACCCTACAATGAGCAGTTCTTC
CDR3aa: CASSDPPYNEQFF

d_gene: TRBD1
v_gene: TRBV6-5
j_gene: TRBJ1-2
abundance: -
CDR3nt: TGTGCCAGCAGTTACTGGGACAGCCGGCGGGATGGCTACACCTTC
CDR3aa: CASSYWDSRRDGYTF

d_gene: TRBD2
v_gene: TRBV7-9
j_gene: TRBJ2-7
abundance: -
CDR3nt: TGTGCCAGCAGCTTCGGGACTAGCGGGGTCGAGCAGTACTTC
CDR3aa: CASSFGTSGVEQYF

d_gene: -
v_gene: TRBV2
j_gene: TRBJ1-2
abundance: -
CDR3nt: TGTGCCAGCAGTGAAGCCCAGGCTGGATATGGCTACACCTTC
CDR3aa: CASSEAQAGYGYTF

d_gene: TRBD2
v_gene: TRBV19
j_gene: TRBJ2-2
abundance: -
CDR3nt: TGTGCCAGTAGTATAGTGGGACTAGTTATCACCGGGGAGCTGTTTTTT
CDR3aa: CASSIVGLVITGELFF

d_gene: TRBD1
v_gene: TRBV6-2/TRBV6-3
j_gene: TRBJ2-7
abundance: -
CDR3nt: TGTGCCAGCAGCTGGGACAGGGTTGCGTCCTACGAGCAGTACTTC
CDR3aa: CASSWDRVASYEQYF

d_gene: -
v_gene: TRBV27
j_gene: TRBJ2-7
abundance: -
CDR3nt: TGTGCCAGCAGTCTGGGGAACGAGCAGTACTTC
CDR3aa: CASSLGNEQYF

d_gene: -
v_gene: TRBV7-2
j_gene: TRBJ1-2
abundance: -
CDR3nt: TGTGCCAGCAGCTTAGGCCTGGGACTCGGCGGCTATGGCTACACCTTC
CDR3aa: CASSLGLGLGGYGYTF

d_gene: TRBD1
v_gene: TRBV4-1
j_gene: TRBJ1-1
abundance: -
CDR3nt: TGCGCCAGCAGCCGACGGACAGGGTCCTTTCCTGAAGCTTTCTTT
CDR3aa: CASSRRTGSFPEAFF

d_gene: -
v_gene: TRBV4-2
j_gene: TRBJ1-5
abundance: -
CDR3nt: TGTGCCAGCAGCCAAGAGGGCGGATATAGCGGGCAGCCCCAGCATTTT
CDR3aa: CASSQEGGYSGQPQHF

d_gene: -
v_gene: TRBV14
j_gene: TRBJ2-7
abundance: -
CDR3nt: TGTGCCAGCAGCCAAGCTCTGGGCAGGGGCATCTACGAGCAGTACTTC
CDR3aa: CASSQALGRGIYEQYF

d_gene: -
v_gene: TRBV29-1
j_gene: TRBJ1-1
abundance: -
CDR3nt: TGCAGCGTAAGGACAGCTAACATGAACACTGAAGCTTTCTTT
CDR3aa: CSVRTANMNTEAFF

d_gene: TRBD1
v_gene: TRBV12-3/TRBV12-4
j_gene: TRBJ1-1
abundance: -
CDR3nt: TGTGCCAACAAACAGGGGGCGAACACTGAAGCTTTCTTT
CDR3aa: CANKQGANTEAFF

d_gene: -
v_gene: TRBV4-1
j_gene: TRBJ1-3
abundance: -
CDR3nt: TGCGCCAGCAGCCAAGATCTTAGGGTGGCAGGAAACACCATATATTTT
CDR3aa: CASSQDLRVAGNTIYF

d_gene: -
v_gene: TRBV18
j_gene: TRBJ2-5
abundance: -
CDR3nt: TGTGCCAGCTCACCCCTAGTCTCGGGAAGCCTGGGTCAAGAGACCCAGTACTTC
CDR3aa: CASSPLVSGSLGQETQYF

d_gene: -
v_gene: TRBV30
j_gene: TRBJ2-2
abundance: -
CDR3nt: TGTGCCTGGAGTGGTGGAGGCCCAGGGACCGGGGAGCTGTTTTTT
CDR3aa: CAWSGGGPGTGELFF

d_gene: -
v_gene: TRBV10-3
j_gene: TRBJ2-1
abundance: -
CDR3nt: TGTGCCATCAGTGACTTGGACAATGAGCAGTTCTTC
CDR3aa: CAISDLDNEQFF

d_gene: -
v_gene: TRBV7-2
j_gene: TRBJ1-3
abundance: -
CDR3nt: TGTGCCAGCAGCCCAGGGTCCAGCTCTGGAAACACCATATATTTT
CDR3aa: CASSPGSSSGNTIYF

d_gene: TRBD2
v_gene: TRBV6-2/TRBV6-3
j_gene: TRBJ2-1
abundance: -
CDR3nt: TGTGCCAGCAGCCGGGGGGGAGCGGGGTACAATGAGCAGTTCTTC
CDR3aa: CASSRGGAGYNEQFF

d_gene: TRBD1
v_gene: TRBV4-2
j_gene: TRBJ1-2
abundance: -
CDR3nt: TGTGCCAGCAGCCAAGATACAGGGACAGGGAACTATGGCTACACCTTC
CDR3aa: CASSQDTGTGNYGYTF

d_gene: -
v_gene: TRBV28
j_gene: TRBJ2-7
abundance: -
CDR3nt: TGTGCCAGCAGTCTGGACTACGAGCAGTACTTC
CDR3aa: CASSLDYEQYF

d_gene: TRBD1
v_gene: TRBV6-5
j_gene: TRBJ1-2
abundance: -
CDR3nt: TGTGCCAGCAGTTCAACGACAGGGGCTGGGGGCTACACCTTC
CDR3aa: CASSSTTGAGGYTF

d_gene: TRBD1
v_gene: TRBV30
j_gene: TRBJ1-1
abundance: -
CDR3nt: TGTGCCTGGAGTCCCAACACCGGACAGGGCCAAGGTGAAGCTTTCTTT
CDR3aa: CAWSPNTGQGQGEAFF

d_gene: -
v_gene: TRBV28
j_gene: TRBJ2-1
abundance: -
CDR3nt: TGTGCCAGCATCAGCTTGGGGGCGGCCAATGAGCAGTTCTTC
CDR3aa: CASISLGAANEQFF

d_gene: -
v_gene: TRBV6-5
j_gene: TRBJ1-4
abundance: -
CDR3nt: TGTGCCAGCAGGGAGGCAGGGGTGCGTGAAAAACTGTTTTTT
CDR3aa: CASREAGVREKLFF

d_gene: -
v_gene: TRBV7-2
j_gene: TRBJ2-2
abundance: -
CDR3nt: TGTGCCAGCAGCCCTCTCGCGGAGAACACCGGGGAGCTGTTTTTT
CDR3aa: CASSPLAENTGELFF

d_gene: -
v_gene: TRBV5-1
j_gene: TRBJ1-2
abundance: -
CDR3nt: TGCGCCAGCAGCCCCTCGGCCGGGAGTCGGGTCTATGGCTACACCTTC
CDR3aa: CASSPSAGSRVYGYTF

d_gene: -
v_gene: TRBV19
j_gene: TRBJ2-7
abundance: -
CDR3nt: TGTGCCAGTAGGGAACAGGCGGCAACCTACGAGCAGTACTTC
CDR3aa: CASREQAATYEQYF

d_gene: -
v_gene: TRBV19
j_gene: TRBJ2-1
abundance: -
CDR3nt: TGTGCCAGTACCTCCGTGGGTCAGGGATACAATGAGCAGTTCTTC
CDR3aa: CASTSVGQGYNEQFF